Given below is one TCR beta chain in context. The table lists this clone with a count of one. Its target antigen remains unknown. Base qualities were left out, and no much larger clone turns up one base away. The CDR3 regions of human TCRbeta chains were analyzed by immunosequencing. On the authors' methods: TCRs in the repertoires were matched against a reference library of SARS-CoV-2-specific TCRs that had been generated with the MIRA antigen-specificity platform. Breadth meant the fraction of unique TCRs that were SARS-CoV-2-associated, whereas depth meant the fraction of total T cells that were SARS-CoV-2-associated. Using the MIRA data, each spike-specific TCR was mapped to the spike region that the TCR reacts to and placed in a CD4 or CD8 class. Log10-transformed breadth and depth values were compared by one-way ANOVA with Sidak's multiple comparisons tests. In its TCRdb copy, this immuneACCESS table keeps in-frame sequences only and misses some clones. Where compared with another copy, unresolved V genes explain less than half of these, and the others have no known cause. V and J calls and clone size are those listed in that table; D and trimming were worked out from the DNA. The sample table lists some 60,000 clones, 60% to 85% of them with a count of one. Roughly 3.6% of the sample belongs to the ten largest clones.

Measured from the cysteine to the phenylalanine, the CDR3 is 16 residues long. Only the CDR3 DNA is retained, 48 bases long and in frame from the first base. After removal of 3 bases from V and 8 bases from J, the junction retains 10 bases not matched to a gene. The germline V gene gives CDR1 as SGHDN and CDR2 as FVKESK. The sample's time point label, in plain terms: about 28 days (+/-7) after the second vaccine dose. AZD1222 recipients given second doses at about 4 weeks or at about 12 weeks were pooled, since spike-specific TCR depth and breadth were not found to differ between the two schedules. Vaccinee samples were obtained from the UK trials COV001 and COV002, which included a single-blind randomized controlled phase 2/3 trial of AZD1222 (ChAdOx1 nCoV-19) in healthy adults. Trial participant PBMC samples were collected at day 0 and day 28 after the second dose for TCRbeta chain sequencing.

This sample is part of a study of T cell responses to AZD1222 COVID-19 vaccine (dated by TCRdb to about 2021). General notes on the study: A total of about 230 trial participants underwent TCR sequencing, of whom some 210 received two doses of AZD1222 and around 26 received two doses of the MenACWY control vaccine. Trial participants were enrolled by age into subgroups of 18-55, 56-69 and 70-plus years, and around 150, 28 and 57 TCR-sequenced participants, respectively, were included in these subgroups.

The investigation overall reported the following: The 56-69-year group was small, and its depth increase did not reach significance, likely because of low power. Nearly half of unique spike-specific TCRs reportedly recognized epitopes outside regions mutated in the B.1.351 and B.1.1.7 variants. Conclusions about previously exposed vaccinees were limited because only six or seven AZD1222 recipients were SARS-CoV-2 seropositive at baseline. No day 14 peak-response samples were available, so repertoires were characterized only after the peak T cell response. Spike-specific TCR breadth and depth rose significantly after two AZD1222 doses compared with day 0 and with MenACWY recipients. Most participants were white British and females outnumbered males, and the authors suggested that clonal diversity may have been underestimated. Vaccine-associated CD4 TCRs spanned the whole spike protein, with dominant responses in regions 160-218 and 743-854.

This sample comprised peripheral blood, obtained 28 days after the second AZD1222 dose. The receptor chain draws on TRBV14 and TRBJ1-6, and TRBD1 aligns with 7 junction nucleotides. The sequence was collected from an adult who received the AZD1222 COVID-19 vaccine. CDR3 sequence: CASSQYRGQGDSPLHF. At the DNA level, the sequence is TGTGCCAGCAGCCAGTACAGGGGCCAGGGGGATTCACCCCTCCACTTT.